These 29 T cell receptor beta chains came from one sample sequenced in a study of cytomegalovirus exposure and HLA in healthy donors. Profiling relied on immunoSEQ multiplex PCR, and the TCRdb table lists in-frame clones only, not all of them. This table has roughly 180,000 clones, about 89% appearing once. Specimen: PBMCs. These receptors were obtained from a young man in good health and CMV-seropositive.

This chain links TRBV25-1 with TRBJ1-1; no definite D call. Germline V CDR1 and CDR2: MGHDK, SYGVNS. Deletions cut 0 bases from V and 1 base from J, with 9 bases between. This CDR3 spans 15 amino acids. The CDR3 DNA is TGTGCCAGCAGTGAATATACAGCCCAGAACACTGAAGCTTTCTTT. Translated: CASSEYTAQNTEAFF.

A single count supports this clone. The chain employs TRBV6-1 and TRBJ1-2; 7 bases fit TRBD1. Germline values: CDR1 MNHNS, CDR2 SASEGT. The ends lost 0 bases at V and 4 bases at J; junction bases unmatched: 11. This CDR3 has 17 residues. In nucleotides, the CDR3 is TGTGCCAGCAGTGAAGCGCCCGGGACAGCACAGACCTATGGCTACACCTTC. Residues: CASSEAPGTAQTYGYTF.

The V gene is TRBV30, the J gene TRBJ1-5; TRBD1 might be the D (5 bases). The CDR3 spans 15 residues. From germline, CDR1 is GTSNPN and CDR2 SVGIG (reference sequence). V gave up 0 bases and J gave up 7 bases, with 16 bases separating them. CDR3 region: CAWSVHGGWRQPQHF. Here the CDR3 DNA reads TGTGCCTGGAGTGTACATGGGGGTTGGAGGCAGCCCCAGCATTTT. The variable domain in full, completed from reference TRBV30 and TRBJ1-5, reads SQTIHQWPATLVQPVGSPLSLECTVEGTSNPNLYWYRQAAGRGLQLLFYSVGIGQISSEVPQNLSASRPQDRQFILSSKKLLLSDSGFYLCAWSVHGGWRQPQHFGDGTRLSIL.

V gene TRBV28 combines with J gene TRBJ2-1; 14 positions match TRBD2. The J segment lost 7 bases and the V segment lost 4 bases, leaving 6 bases of the junction unmatched. Looked up from germline, CDR1 is MDHEN and CDR2 is SYDVKM. This CDR3 comprises 16 residues. This CDR3 reads CASSSTSGRALNEQFF. The CDR3 DNA sequence: TGTGCCAGCAGTTCGACTAGCGGGAGGGCTTTGAATGAGCAGTTCTTC.

The chain carries TRBV2 and TRBJ2-3, with 7 bases that match TRBD2. The length of the CDR3 is 16 residues. V dropped 2 bases and J dropped 0; count of bases not matched to a gene: 5. Germline CDR1 and CDR2: SNHLY and FYNNEI. The CDR3, as DNA: TGTGCCAGCAGTGAATGGGGGGGAGGTAGCACAGATACGCAGTATTTT. This translates into CASSEWGGGSTDTQYF.

V gene TRBV27 combines with J gene TRBJ1-2, with D unclear. The germline V and J ends were trimmed by 2 bases and 4 bases, with 14 bases remaining between them. The CDR3 loop spans 15 amino acids. CDR1 is MNHEY, CDR2 SMNVEV, per germline (reference sequence). Here the CDR3 reads CASSLNAVWGYGYTF. As DNA, the CDR3 is TGTGCCAGCAGTTTAAATGCAGTCTGGGGCTATGGCTACACCTTC.

This sequence joins TRBV27 and TRBJ2-3; D unresolved. V was cut by 5 bases and J by 1 base, with 16 bases left in between. The germline gives CDR1 MNHEY, CDR2 SMNVEV (reference sequence). This CDR3 is 16 amino acids long. This CDR3 reads CASSTQDRSRTDTQYF. The CDR3 coding sequence is TGTGCCAGCAGTACCCAGGACCGATCCCGCACAGATACGCAGTATTTT.

The chain is built from TRBV28 and TRBJ2-1; 7 bases align to TRBD1. The CDR3 is 10 residues long. The ends lost 8 bases at V and 10 bases at J; junction bases unmatched: 2. CDR1 and CDR2 (germline): MDHEN, SYDVKM. The CDR3 bases are TGTGCCAGCTTCAGGGGGGAGCAGTTCTTC. Translation: CASFRGEQFF.

V is TRBV18 and J is TRBJ1-5; 7 positions match TRBD1. Germline V gene lookup returns CDR1 KGHSH and CDR2 LQKENI. The CDR3 length is 14 residues. The V gene end was trimmed by 3 bases and the J gene end by 6 bases; junction bases not matched to a gene: 5. The CDR3 nucleotides read TGTGCCAGCTCACCTCTTAGACAGGGTCAGCCCCAGCATTTT. Protein: CASSPLRQGQPQHF. Complete variable domain (other parts from reference TRBV18 and TRBJ1-5): NAGVMQNPRHLVRRRGQEARLRCSPMKGHSHVYWYRQLPEEGLKFMVYLQKENIIDESGMPKERFSAEFPKEGPSILRIQQVVRGDSAAYFCASSPLRQGQPQHFGDGTRLSIL.

The sample holds a few counts of this clone. The chain joins TRBV6-5 to TRBJ2-2; possibly TRBD2 for D (5 bases). The CDR3 consists of 13 residues. The germline V and J ends were trimmed by 8 bases and 6 bases, with 13 bases remaining between them. Per germline, CDR1 MNHEY and CDR2 SVGAGI. The CDR3 reads CASQIAGPGELFF. CDR3 nucleotides: TGTGCCAGCCAAATCGCGGGTCCCGGGGAGCTGTTTTTT.

This clone appeared once. This chain connects TRBV7-2 to TRBJ2-1, with D tentatively TRBD2 (5 bases). The germline CDR1 and CDR2 sequences are SGHTA and FQGNSA. The V gene lost 3 bases and the J gene lost 8 bases, with 14 bases spanning the gap. This CDR3 comprises 14 residues. CDR3 sequence reads: CASSLGYGIYEQFF. In nucleotides, the CDR3 is TGTGCCAGCAGCTTGGGTTACGGGATCTATGAGCAGTTCTTC.

The genes are TRBV7-9 and TRBJ2-3; 9 nucleotides match TRBD2. The V segment lost 5 bases and the J segment 3 bases; nucleotides outside the gene matches: 15. CDR3 length: 18 amino acids. Germline V lookup: CDR1 SEHNR, CDR2 FQNEAQ (reference sequence). The CDR3 region has the DNA TGTGCCAGCAGCCCCACGGGGCGGGGGGGTTATGGAACAGATACGCAGTATTTT. It translates to CASSPTGRGGYGTDTQYF.

The V call is TRBV14, the J call TRBJ1-1; D remains ambiguous. The V end was cut by 4 bases, the J end by 4 bases, with 10 bases between. The germline V gene has CDR1 SGHDN and CDR2 FVKESK. The CDR3 runs to 13 residues. The CDR3 coding sequence is TGTGCCAGCAGCCTAGACCTCAGCACTGAAGCTTTCTTT. Its protein product is CASSLDLSTEAFF.

This sequence joins TRBV2 and TRBJ1-1, with 8 bases fitting TRBD1. Looked up from germline, CDR1 is SNHLY and CDR2 is FYNNEI. The V and J ends lost 7 bases and 6 bases, in that order; junction bases with no gene match: 10. This CDR3 contains 14 residues. The CDR3 is CASMRDRGGSEAFF. CDR3 DNA sequence: TGTGCCAGCATGCGAGACAGGGGAGGCTCTGAAGCTTTCTTT.

The V and J genes are TRBV2 and TRBJ2-1; D is ambiguous. Trimming took 3 bases from V and 8 from J, leaving 5 bases between them. In germline, CDR1 is SNHLY, CDR2 FYNNEI. The CDR3 extends over 11 amino acids. CDR3 DNA sequence: TGTGCCAGCAGTGAGTACTATGAGCAGTTCTTC. Translation gives CASSEYYEQFF.

The genes are TRBV5-4 and TRBJ2-2, with D unclear. The CDR3 is 14 amino acids. The germline V gene has CDR1 SGHNT and CDR2 YYREEE (reference sequence). V lost 1 base and J 4 bases, leaving 8 bases between the germline ends. The CDR3 DNA reads as TGTGCCAGCAGCTTGCCCTTATCCACCGGGGAGCTGTTTTTT. Translation: CASSLPLSTGELFF.

A few counts support this clone. V gene TRBV5-1 combines with J gene TRBJ2-2; D remains ambiguous. CDR1 SGHRS and CDR2 YFSETQ come from the germline V gene. Trimming shortened V by 0 bases and J by 0 bases, and 12 bases separated the two germline ends. The CDR3 sequence is 17 residues long. CDR3 region: CASSLAAGLANTGELFF. For the CDR3, the DNA is TGCGCCAGCAGCTTGGCCGCCGGTCTAGCGAACACCGGGGAGCTGTTTTTT.

The chain links TRBV27 to TRBJ1-5, with D maybe TRBD1 (5 bases). The CDR3 is 16 residues long. In germline, CDR1 is MNHEY, CDR2 SMNVEV (reference sequence). V lost 2 bases to trimming and J lost 4 bases, with 15 bases between them. The CDR3 coding sequence is TGTGCCAGCAGTTTAACACGGACGGGGGGGAATCAGCCCCAGCATTTT. This sequence encodes CASSLTRTGGNQPQHF.

This clone was picked up one time. The chain employs TRBV2 and TRBJ1-6; TRBD1 matches at 7 bases. Looked up from germline, CDR1 is SNHLY and CDR2 is FYNNEI. With V trimmed by 7 bases and J by 6 bases, 6 bases remained unmatched. The CDR3 consists of 14 residues. CDR3 amino acids: CASKGDRVNSPLHF. The DNA for the CDR3 is TGTGCCAGCAAGGGCGACAGGGTTAATTCACCCCTCCACTTT.

This clone appeared once. This chain joins TRBV5-4 and TRBJ2-7, with D perhaps assigned TRBD1 or TRBD2 (7 bases each). Germline CDR1 is SGHNT and CDR2 is YYREEE (reference sequence). This CDR3 has 16 residues. V dropped 4 bases and J dropped 5 bases, with 22 bases sitting between them. In DNA form, the CDR3 reads TGTGCCAGCAGCCCTGAGGGAGGGGGCAACGTTAACGAGCAGTACTTC. Translation gives CASSPEGGGNVNEQYF.

The genes are TRBV6-5 and TRBJ1-1, with D uncertain. The germline V gene encodes CDR1 MNHEY and CDR2 SVGAGI. This CDR3 spans 14 amino acids. The ends were cut back, 0 bases at V and 1 base at J, with 6 bases in the middle. The CDR3 protein is CASSYSIQNTEAFF. The CDR3 coding sequence is TGTGCCAGCAGTTACTCGATCCAGAACACTGAAGCTTTCTTT.

V and J are TRBV4-1 and TRBJ2-2; 10 bases line up with TRBD2. Trimming at V came to 5 bases and at J to 6 bases, leaving 6 bases not matched to a gene. The CDR3 is 15 amino acids. CDR1 is MGHRA, CDR2 YSYEKL, per germline. CDR3 nucleotides: TGCGCCAGCAGCTTAAGCGGGGGGGCTTCCGGGGAGCTGTTTTTT. This encodes CASSLSGGASGELFF.

V usage is TRBV18 and J usage is TRBJ2-5; a weak D match, TRBD1 (6 bases). Germline CDR1 is KGHSH and CDR2 is LQKENI. Trimming removed 4 bases from V and 2 bases from J, with 11 bases in between. The CDR3 runs to 14 residues. The CDR3 DNA reads TGTGCCAGCTCACGGGAAGGGGGTCAAGAGACCCAGTACTTC. Translating gives CASSREGGQETQYF.

The chain employs TRBV30 and TRBJ1-3; 9 bases agree with TRBD1. Germline V CDR1 and CDR2: GTSNPN, SVGIG (reference sequence). The CDR3 consists of 17 residues. The J segment lost 4 bases and the V segment lost 2 bases, leaving 12 bases of the junction unmatched. The CDR3 region is CAWSYVLRGQGGNTIYF. CDR3 nucleotides: TGTGCCTGGAGTTATGTGTTGCGCGGACAGGGGGGAAACACCATATATTTT.

The rearrangement joins TRBV4-3 to TRBJ1-6, with D unresolved. From germline, CDR1 is LGHNA and CDR2 YSLEER. The CDR3 spans 17 residues. Trimming took 1 base from V and 2 from J, leaving 12 bases between them. This CDR3 reads CASSQGSAGPYNSPLHF. CDR3 nucleotide sequence: TGCGCCAGCAGCCAAGGGTCTGCGGGCCCCTATAATTCACCCCTCCACTTT.

This chain uses TRBV4-1 with TRBJ2-2, with 7 bases aligning to TRBD1. The CDR3 loop spans 15 amino acids. Germline assignment: CDR1 MGHRA and CDR2 YSYEKL. With 1 base clipped from V and 10 bases from J, the junction kept 9 bases outside the gene matches. The CDR3 loop reads CASSQGRTGPLELFF. CDR3 bases: TGCGCCAGCAGCCAAGGGAGGACAGGACCGTTGGAGCTGTTTTTT.

The CDR3 is CASRKLATDTQYF. Written as DNA, the CDR3 is TGTGCCAGCAGGAAACTAGCTACAGATACGCAGTATTTT. The chain is built from TRBV6-5 and TRBJ2-3, with D possibly matching TRBD2 (6 bases). Trimming cost V 6 bases and J 3 bases, with 10 bases left between them. In germline, CDR1 is MNHEY, CDR2 SVGAGI. The CDR3 has 13 residues.

The chain combines TRBV5-6 with TRBJ1-1; tentative D call: TRBD1 (6 bases). Germline CDR1 and CDR2: SGHDT and YYEEEE. CDR3 length: 15 amino acids. V was clipped by 4 bases and J by 6 bases, with 19 bases between them. The CDR3 DNA reads TGTGCCAGCAGCCCTATGGGGCAACAGGGTTCTGAAGCTTTCTTT. This sequence encodes CASSPMGQQGSEAFF.

The rearrangement links TRBV2 to TRBJ1-2; D remains unclear. Trimming removed 7 bases from V and 0 bases from J, with 15 bases in between. CDR3 size: 15 residues. CDR1 is SNHLY, CDR2 FYNNEI, per germline. CDR3 in DNA: TGTGCCAGCATAGGATCGGACGGACCTAACTATGGCTACACCTTC. This sequence encodes CASIGSDGPNYGYTF.